Presented here are 20 T cell receptor beta chains from one specimen sequenced in a study of CD8+CD57+ T cells in acquired aplastic anemia. Using genomic DNA as the template, TCR beta VDJ and CDR3 profiling was carried out. Each CDR3 protein is one row after TCRdb ran MiXCR on the reads. This table holds roughly 130,000 distinct CDR3 sequences, 48% found once. Sequencing was performed on sorted CD4+, CD8+, or CD8+CD57+ T cells (not recorded which) from PBMCs. The receptors were sampled from a human donor in good health, serving as a control.

This clonotype was counted once. This sequence may be a read error, since a much larger clone differs from it by one base. The J gene is TRBJ1-1, the V gene TRBV6-5; possibly TRBD1 for D (5 bases). V was trimmed by 2 bases and J by 0 bases, leaving 13 bases between them. The germline gives CDR1 MNHEY, CDR2 SVGAGI. The CDR3 runs to 16 residues. In nucleotides, the CDR3 is TGTGCCAGCAGTTACGGACGGGGACTAATGAACACTGAAGCTTTCTTT. Its translation: CASSYGRGLMNTEAFF.

This clonotype was counted at least ten times. This chain connects TRBV2 to TRBJ1-1; D is unclear. Germline V lookup: CDR1 SNHLY, CDR2 FYNNEI. V dropped 7 bases and J dropped 3 bases, with 9 bases sitting between them. This CDR3 region has 12 residues. CDR3 in amino acids: CASIEDHTEAFF. The CDR3 bases are TGTGCCAGCATAGAGGACCACACTGAAGCTTTCTTT.

The chain has TRBV7-8 and TRBJ1-5; D not resolved. Germline loops: CDR1 SGHVS, CDR2 FQNEAQ. Deletions cut 3 bases from V and 1 base from J, with 7 bases between. There are 14 residues in the CDR3. The CDR3 loop is CASSFWGSNQPQHF. DNA of the CDR3: TGTGCCAGCAGCTTTTGGGGAAGCAATCAGCCCCAGCATTTT. The variable domain in full, with the rest retrieved from reference TRBV7-8 and TRBJ1-5, is GAGVSQSPRYKVAKRGQDVALRCDPISGHVSLFWYQQALGQGPEFLTYFQNEAQLDKSGLPSDRFFAERPEGSVSTLKIQRTQQEDSAVYLCASSFWGSNQPQHFGDGTRLSIL.

This sequence joins TRBV29-1 and TRBJ2-7; TRBD1 is a possible D gene (7 bases). The CDR3 has 13 amino acids. The germline CDR1 and CDR2 sequences are SQVTM and ANQGSEA. Deletions cut 4 bases from V and 3 bases from J, with 13 bases between. CDR3 sequence (DNA): TGCAGCGTTGTCGTCCAGGGGGGCTACGAGCAGTACTTC. It specifies CSVVVQGGYEQYF.

In this sample, this clonotype turned up once. A read error is possible here, since a much larger clone lies one base away. The J gene is TRBJ2-1, the V gene TRBV12-3 or TRBV12-4, with 8 bases lining up with TRBD2. This CDR3 is built from 17 residues. The J segment lost 8 bases and the V segment lost 2 bases, leaving 14 bases of the junction unmatched. The CDR3 reads CASSLKLGLAGSDEQFF. The CDR3 DNA reads TGTGCCAGCAGTTTAAAGCTAGGACTAGCCGGTTCGGATGAGCAGTTCTTC.

This clonotype was detected many times. The rearrangement uses TRBV7-8 and TRBJ1-3; 10 bases agree with TRBD1. Losses at the gene ends were 4 bases for V and 2 bases for J; bases not matched to a gene: 5. The CDR3 is 16 amino acids. The V gene's germline CDR1 is SGHVS and CDR2 FQNEAQ. In DNA, the CDR3 is TGTGCCAGCAGCTCCTCCGGGACAGGGGCTGGAAACACCATATATTTT. Its protein product is CASSSSGTGAGNTIYF.

The rearrangement uses TRBV5-4 and TRBJ1-4; the D gene is possibly TRBD1 (6 bases). The CDR3 has 14 residues. Trimming took off 1 base at V and 6 bases at J, with 10 bases between the two ends. The germline CDR1 and CDR2 sequences are SGHNT and YYREEE (reference sequence). The CDR3 sequence is CASSLTGYDEKLFF. The CDR3 region has the DNA TGTGCCAGCAGCTTGACAGGGTATGATGAAAAACTGTTTTTT. The complete variable domain, with remaining parts taken from reference TRBV5-4 and TRBJ1-4, reads ETGVTQSPTHLIKTRGQQVTLRCSSQSGHNTVSWYQQALGQGPQFIFQYYREEENGRGNFPPRFSGLQFPNYSSELNVNALELDDSALYLCASSLTGYDEKLFFGSGTQLSVL.

This clonotype was found many times. The V gene is TRBV6-5, the J gene TRBJ2-7; TRBD1 matches 7 bases. V lost 2 bases to trimming and J lost 5 bases; unmatched junction nucleotides: 6. This CDR3 comprises 14 residues. Germline CDR1 MNHEY, CDR2 SVGAGI. This chain's CDR3 is CASSYDRVRNEQYF. Here the CDR3 DNA reads TGTGCCAGCAGTTACGACAGGGTTAGAAACGAGCAGTACTTC.

The rearrangement uses TRBV6-1 and TRBJ2-5; 10 nucleotides match TRBD1. Losses at the gene ends were 5 bases for V and 2 bases for J; bases not matched to a gene: 5. The length of the CDR3 is 15 residues. CDR1 is MNHNS, CDR2 SASEGT, per germline. As DNA, the CDR3 is TGTGCCAGCAGTCGGGACAGGGGAGGACAAGAGACCCAGTACTTC. Protein sequence: CASSRDRGGQETQYF.

This clonotype appeared a few times. This rearrangement joins TRBV6-2 or TRBV6-3 to TRBJ1-2, with 8 bases fitting TRBD1. The CDR3 totals 16 residues. The V gene end was trimmed by 5 bases and the J gene end by 6 bases; junction bases not matched to a gene: 14. Germline V gene sequence: CDR1 MNHEY, CDR2 SVGEGT. The CDR3 coding sequence is TGTGCCAGCAGTCTTACGGCGCAGGGGGCAAACAATGGCTACACCTTC. This encodes CASSLTAQGANNGYTF.

This chain links TRBV11-2 with TRBJ2-7, with 9 nucleotides matching TRBD1. The length of the CDR3 is 17 residues. Germline-derived CDR1 and CDR2 are SGHAT and FQNNGV. The V segment lost 4 bases and the J segment 3 bases; nucleotides outside the gene matches: 13. CDR3 amino acids: CASSSDHGTGLDYEQYF. The CDR3 DNA is TGTGCCAGCAGCTCAGATCATGGGACAGGGCTTGACTACGAGCAGTACTTC.

The CDR3 loop reads CSASEGTSGSSEQFF. CDR3 nucleotides: TGCAGTGCTAGCGAGGGGACTAGCGGGAGCTCTGAGCAGTTCTTC. The rearrangement links TRBV20-1 to TRBJ2-1; 14 nucleotides align to TRBD2. The CDR3 length is 15 residues. Losses at the gene ends were 3 bases for V and 9 bases for J; bases not matched to a gene: 7. Germline assignment: CDR1 DFQATT and CDR2 SNEGSKA (reference sequence).

This clonotype was counted many times. V is TRBV12-3 or TRBV12-4 and J is TRBJ2-3; 11 bases agree with TRBD1. V shed 11 bases and J 5 bases; nucleotides not matched to a gene: 6. The CDR3 has 13 residues. This chain's CDR3 is CACGQGARDTQYF. The DNA of the CDR3 is TGTGCCTGTGGACAGGGGGCGAGAGATACGCAGTATTTT.

The V and J genes are TRBV24-1 and TRBJ2-2; D uncertain. There are 11 residues in the CDR3. Germline lookup yields CDR1 KGHDR and CDR2 SFDVKD. Trimming left V 3 bases short and J 7 bases short, with 2 bases between. DNA for the CDR3: TGTGCCACCAGTGATCTCGGGGAGCTGTTTTTT. This translates into CATSDLGELFF.

Many counts were recorded for this clonotype. V and J are TRBV9 and TRBJ1-3; D may be TRBD1 (5 bases). Germline lookup yields CDR1 SGDLS and CDR2 YYNGEE. The CDR3 runs 17 residues. The V end lost 0 bases, the J end lost 2 bases, and 15 bases lay between the germline ends. The CDR3 DNA sequence: TGTGCCAGCAGCGTAGGCTTGAGTGGGGGAGCTGGAAACACCATATATTTT. It translates to CASSVGLSGGAGNTIYF. Full variable domain (remainder filled in from reference TRBV9 and TRBJ1-3): DSGVTQTPKHLITATGQRVTLRCSPRSGDLSVYWYQQSLDQGLQFLIQYYNGEERAKGNILERFSAQQFPDLHSELNLSSLELGDSALYFCASSVGLSGGAGNTIYFGEGSWLTVV.

The table lists this clonotype with many counts. V gene TRBV9 combines with J gene TRBJ2-7, with 7 bases that match TRBD2. Trimming at V came to 0 bases and at J to 3 bases, leaving 6 bases not matched to a gene. The CDR3 is 15 amino acids. Germline-derived CDR1 and CDR2 are SGDLS and YYNGEE. The CDR3 loop reads CASSVGEGPIYEQYF. DNA for the CDR3: TGTGCCAGCAGCGTAGGGGAGGGGCCGATCTACGAGCAGTACTTC.

The rearrangement uses TRBV9 and TRBJ2-3; 8 nucleotides align to TRBD2. The CDR3 is 16 amino acids. J gave up 4 bases and V 4 bases, and 11 bases lay outside the gene matches. Germline CDR1 is SGDLS and CDR2 is YYNGEE. In DNA, the CDR3 is TGTGCCAGCAGCCCCCTGGGAGCGGGAGTGTCAGATACGCAGTATTTT. The encoded protein is CASSPLGAGVSDTQYF.

This clonotype was recorded at least ten times. The gene calls are TRBV5-1 and TRBJ1-2; D not certain. There are 15 residues in the CDR3. The germline V gene encodes CDR1 SGHRS and CDR2 YFSETQ. Trimming stripped 4 bases from V and 8 bases from J, with 21 bases between. CDR3 sequence: CASSPRDFVEEGYTF. CDR3 nucleotides: TGCGCCAGCAGCCCCAGAGACTTTGTCGAGGAGGGCTACACCTTC.

This clonotype was detected many times. The chain recombines TRBV11-1 with TRBJ1-2; tentative D call: TRBD1 (5 bases). V was shortened by 5 bases and J by 7 bases, with 14 bases between the two germline ends. This CDR3 contains 13 residues. The V gene's germline CDR1 is SGHAT and CDR2 FQDESV (reference sequence). The CDR3 DNA is TGTGCCAGCAGCGTGGGACGGACGAGTGGCTACACCTTC. This translates into CASSVGRTSGYTF.

The chain employs TRBV11-1 and TRBJ2-7; maybe TRBD1 (6 bases). Deletions cut 9 bases from V and 1 base from J, with 22 bases between. CDR1 SGHAT and CDR2 FQDESV come from the germline V gene (reference sequence). This CDR3 comprises 16 residues. The CDR3 sequence: CASRETGPGTSYEQYF. CDR3 DNA: TGTGCCAGTAGGGAGACAGGCCCTGGGACATCCTACGAGCAGTACTTC.